These 27 T cell receptor beta chains share one sample of origin, sequenced in a study of CD8 T cells in ankylosing spondylitis. TCRdb itself ran the 5' RACE reads through MiXCR, one entry per CDR3 protein. The table records some 270,000 distinct CDR3 sequences, roughly 32% of them present only once. Sequencing was carried out using blood, either unsorted or a sorted T cell fraction (not recorded which). Every receptor here comes from a male donor with ankylosing spondylitis or in good health (not recorded which).

The chain combines TRBV29-1 with TRBJ1-1; no reliable D call. V gave up 7 bases and J gave up 7 bases, with 13 bases separating them. The CDR3 runs to 11 residues. Germline CDR1 and CDR2: SQVTM and ANQGSEA. The CDR3 sequence is CSAHWAGEAFF. Written as DNA, the CDR3 is TGCAGCGCCCATTGGGCAGGTGAAGCTTTCTTT.

The genes are TRBV5-1 and TRBJ1-1; TRBD1 might be the D (6 bases). The CDR3 spans 18 residues. Trimming shortened V by 6 bases and J by 5 bases, and 29 bases separated the two germline ends. CDR1 SGHRS and CDR2 YFSETQ come from the germline V gene. The CDR3 DNA reads TGCGCCAGCAAGGTTAGGGACAAGGATCTAGGGACGAATACTGAAGCTTTCTTT. Translation gives CASKVRDKDLGTNTEAFF.

This clonotype was found many times. V and J are TRBV27 and TRBJ2-7; D perhaps matches TRBD2 (6 bases). Trimming stripped 2 bases from V and 2 bases from J, with 16 bases between. CDR1 MNHEY and CDR2 SMNVEV come from the germline V gene (reference sequence). The CDR3 consists of 16 residues. The CDR3 protein is CASSLEERAQAYEQYF. In DNA form, the CDR3 reads TGTGCCAGCAGTTTAGAAGAGCGGGCCCAGGCCTACGAGCAGTACTTC.

This clonotype came up many times. The chain has TRBV20-1 and TRBJ2-3, with D perhaps TRBD1 or TRBD2 (6 bases each). The V end lost 3 bases, the J end lost 5 bases, and 15 bases lay between the germline ends. CDR1 DFQATT and CDR2 SNEGSKA come from the germline V gene (reference sequence). This CDR3 has 14 residues. The CDR3: CSARRRGAGDTQYF. CDR3 nucleotides: TGCAGTGCTAGGCGGAGGGGGGCCGGAGATACGCAGTATTTT.

This chain joins TRBV5-5 and TRBJ2-7; TRBD1 matches 7 bases. The CDR3 is 16 amino acids. Looked up from germline, CDR1 is SGHKS and CDR2 is YYEKEE (reference sequence). V lost 0 bases to trimming and J lost 2 bases; unmatched junction nucleotides: 8. CDR3 DNA: TGTGCCAGCAGCTTGGAAATCTGGGACAGTACCTACGAGCAGTACTTC. It codes for CASSLEIWDSTYEQYF.

The chain has TRBV27 and TRBJ2-5, with D perhaps matching TRBD1 or TRBD2 (5 bases each). Trimming cost V 5 bases and J 3 bases, with 10 bases left between them. The CDR3 covers 13 residues. The germline V gene encodes CDR1 MNHEY and CDR2 SMNVEV (reference sequence). DNA of the CDR3: TGTGCCAGCAGTCCCCTGGGGGAAGAGACCCAGTACTTC. Its protein product is CASSPLGEETQYF.

This clonotype was counted between two and nine times. This chain joins TRBV7-2 and TRBJ2-6; D call uncertain. Trimming took off 4 bases at V and 4 bases at J, with 11 bases between the two ends. The CDR3 extends over 15 amino acids. Germline loops: CDR1 SGHTA, CDR2 FQGNSA. The CDR3 DNA sequence: TGTGCCAGCAGCTCTTCGATCCCCGGGGCCAACGTCCTGACTTTC. It codes for CASSSSIPGANVLTF. Combining the CDR3 with reference TRBV7-2 and TRBJ2-6 gives the whole variable domain GAGVSQSPSNKVTEKGKDVELRCDPISGHTALYWYRQSLGQGLEFLIYFQGNSAPDKSGLPSDRFSAERTGGSVSTLTIQRTQQEDSAVYLCASSSSIPGANVLTFGAGSRLTVL.

This clonotype was seen more than once but under ten times. The CDR3, as DNA: TGTGCCAGCAGCCCGACAGGGGGCACGGGGAATGAGCAGTTCTTC. Encoded protein: CASSPTGGTGNEQFF. This chain links TRBV5-5 with TRBJ2-1; TRBD1 agrees at 10 bases. The germline gives CDR1 SGHKS, CDR2 YYEKEE (reference sequence). The V segment lost 4 bases and the J segment 7 bases; nucleotides outside the gene matches: 8. The CDR3 extends over 15 amino acids.

This rearrangement joins TRBV29-1 to TRBJ1-2; tentative D call: TRBD1 (5 bases). This CDR3 region has 15 residues. Trimming left V 4 bases short and J 3 bases short, with 18 bases between. Germline assignment: CDR1 SQVTM and CDR2 ANQGSEA. The CDR3 protein is CSVGGIRASDYGYTF. CDR3 nucleotides: TGCAGCGTTGGGGGGATAAGGGCGAGCGACTATGGCTACACCTTC. The entire variable domain, with the rest obtained from reference TRBV29-1 and TRBJ1-2, is as follows: SAVISQKPSRDICQRGTSLTIQCQVDSQVTMMFWYRQQPGQSLTLIATANQGSEATYESGFVIDKFPISRPNLTFSTLTVSNMSPEDSSIYLCSVGGIRASDYGYTFGSGTRLTVV.

This sequence joins TRBV7-2 and TRBJ2-1; the match to TRBD2 covers 16 bases. The trim removed 1 base at V and 9 bases at J, leaving 6 bases unmatched. CDR3 length equals 17 residues. Looked up from germline, CDR1 is SGHTA and CDR2 is FQGNSA. The CDR3 nucleotides read TGTGCCAGCAGCTTAGTCTGGGGACTAGCGGGGGGGTCTGAGCAGTTCTTC. This sequence encodes CASSLVWGLAGGSEQFF.

This clonotype turned up a few times. The chain links TRBV5-1 to TRBJ2-1, with 8 bases fitting TRBD1. V lost 3 bases, J lost 7 bases, and 15 bases stayed unmatched. Germline CDR1 and CDR2: SGHRS and YFSETQ. The CDR3 is made up of 17 amino acids. In DNA, the CDR3 is TGCGCCAGCAGCTCGCTGACGGGGACAGGTCGGATGAATGAGCAGTTCTTC. Its protein product is CASSSLTGTGRMNEQFF. Full variable domain (rest looked up from reference TRBV5-1 and TRBJ2-1): KAGVTQTPRYLIKTRGQQVTLSCSPISGHRSVSWYQQTPGQGLQFLFEYFSETQRNKGNFPGRFSGRQFSNSRSEMNVSTLELGDSALYLCASSSLTGTGRMNEQFFGPGTRLTVL.

In its sample, this clonotype was seen a few times. The V call is TRBV15, the J call TRBJ1-5; D unclear. The V end was cut by 3 bases, the J end by 3 bases, with 15 bases between. The length of the CDR3 is 16 residues. Germline values: CDR1 LNHNV, CDR2 YYDKDF (reference sequence). CDR3 nucleotides: TGTGCCACCAGCAGGGTAAGAGGGCGACTCAATCAGCCCCAGCATTTT. The encoded protein is CATSRVRGRLNQPQHF.

The chain employs TRBV20-1 and TRBJ2-5; 9 positions agree with TRBD1. Germline loops: CDR1 DFQATT, CDR2 SNEGSKA (reference sequence). This CDR3 region has 14 residues. Unmatched junction bases numbered 4, after V lost 1 base and J lost 4 bases. The CDR3: CSARGGQGGETQYF. The DNA of the CDR3 is TGCAGTGCTAGAGGGGGACAGGGAGGAGAGACCCAGTACTTC.

The chain couples TRBV20-1 to TRBJ2-7; D gene uncertain. The CDR3 is made up of 13 amino acids. The germline CDR1 and CDR2 sequences are DFQATT and SNEGSKA (reference sequence). Between the trimmed V and J ends, which lost 5 bases and 1 base, there was a span of 12 bases. The CDR3 region is CSADRTVSYEQYF. CDR3 nucleotide sequence: TGCAGTGCTGACCGGACGGTTTCCTACGAGCAGTACTTC.

This clonotype has only a few counts. V gene TRBV6-5 combines with J gene TRBJ2-7; TRBD1 matches at 8 bases. The V gene's germline CDR1 is MNHEY and CDR2 SVGAGI. Unmatched junction bases numbered 9, after V lost 3 bases and J lost 5 bases. The length of the CDR3 is 15 residues. In nucleotides, the CDR3 is TGTGCCAGCAGTTATGATCGGTCCAGGGGGCACGAGCAGTACTTC. Protein: CASSYDRSRGHEQYF.

The chain recombines TRBV6-5 with TRBJ2-7; TRBD1 aligns across 10 bases. The V gene end was trimmed by 2 bases and the J gene end by 2 bases; junction bases not matched to a gene: 3. This CDR3 spans 15 amino acids. The germline V gene has CDR1 MNHEY and CDR2 SVGAGI. This CDR3 reads CASSYEGTGAYEQYF. In DNA, the CDR3 is TGTGCCAGCAGTTACGAGGGGACAGGGGCCTACGAGCAGTACTTC.

This chain joins TRBV18 and TRBJ2-7; D gene uncertain. V lost 2 bases, J lost 4 bases, and 6 bases lay in between. The CDR3 is 12 amino acids. CDR1 and CDR2 from the germline V gene are KGHSH and LQKENI. The CDR3 here is CASSPSRYEQYF. The CDR3 DNA is TGTGCCAGCTCACCAAGCCGGTACGAGCAGTACTTC.

This clonotype was seen only a few times. The CDR3 is CASREVQRGADTQYF. DNA of the CDR3: TGTGCCAGCAGGGAGGTTCAGCGAGGCGCAGATACGCAGTATTTT. This chain uses TRBV4-2 with TRBJ2-3, with a tentative D call TRBD2 (5 bases). Germline V gives CDR1 LGHNA, CDR2 YNFKEQ. V gave up 6 bases and J gave up 4 bases, with 17 bases separating them. There are 15 residues in the CDR3.

This chain links TRBV10-2 with TRBJ1-2; D gene uncertain. The V gene lost 2 bases and the J gene lost 6 bases, with 10 bases spanning the gap. Germline V gives CDR1 WSHSY, CDR2 SAAADI. The CDR3 has 13 residues. The CDR3 DNA reads as TGCGCCAGCAGTGAGATGTTCCCTAATGGCTACACCTTC. Residues: CASSEMFPNGYTF.

V is TRBV29-1 and J is TRBJ2-2; D might be TRBD1 (6 bases). Germline V gives CDR1 SQVTM, CDR2 ANQGSEA. The CDR3 is made up of 13 amino acids. With 7 bases removed from V and 1 base from J, the gap between germline ends came to 10 bases. The CDR3 region has the DNA TGCAGCGGTACGACAGGGAACACCGGGGAGCTGTTTTTT. Amino acids: CSGTTGNTGELFF.

This clonotype was observed a few times. The gene calls are TRBV20-1 and TRBJ2-2; 8 bases match TRBD2. CDR1 DFQATT and CDR2 SNEGSKA come from the germline V gene (reference sequence). V was clipped by 5 bases and J by 5 bases; unmatched bases: 4. This CDR3 is built from 13 residues. The CDR3: CSASGGETGELFF. CDR3 sequence (DNA): TGCAGTGCTTCGGGGGGGGAGACCGGGGAGCTGTTTTTT.

Only a few counts were recorded for this clonotype. The genes are TRBV20-1 and TRBJ2-2, with D unresolved. This CDR3 has 11 residues. V lost 6 bases and J lost 4, with 6 bases in between. Per the germline V gene, CDR1 is DFQATT and CDR2 is SNEGSKA (reference sequence). The CDR3 is CSAPSTGELFF. CDR3 nucleotide sequence: TGCAGTGCGCCGAGCACCGGGGAGCTGTTTTTT.

Ten or more counts support this clonotype. The chain couples TRBV20-1 to TRBJ2-7; possibly TRBD1 for D (6 bases). This CDR3 has 13 residues. Germline CDR1 and CDR2: DFQATT and SNEGSKA (reference sequence). The V gene lost 0 bases and the J gene lost 3 bases, with 9 bases spanning the gap. The DNA of the CDR3 is TGCAGTGCTAGAGAGGGGGCAAACTACGAGCAGTACTTC. This codes for CSAREGANYEQYF.

The chain recombines TRBV3-1 with TRBJ2-7; D remains ambiguous. The CDR3 runs 15 residues. Deletions cut 1 base from V and 0 bases from J, with 10 bases between. Germline lookup yields CDR1 LGHDT and CDR2 YNNKEL (reference sequence). This CDR3 is CASSQVAGLSYEQYF. CDR3 DNA: TGTGCCAGCAGCCAAGTAGCCGGCCTCTCCTACGAGCAGTACTTC.

This clonotype was found a few times. The rearrangement joins TRBV7-6 to TRBJ2-5; D is unclear. Germline V gene data show CDR1 as SGHVS and CDR2 as FNYEAQ. Trimming removed 0 bases from V and 1 base from J, with 9 bases in between. The CDR3 is 15 amino acids. The CDR3 DNA is TGTGCCAGCAGCTTAGCCGGGCAGCTCCAAGAGACCCAGTACTTC. Its translation: CASSLAGQLQETQYF.

The J gene is TRBJ2-7, the V gene TRBV27; D is undetermined. Germline values: CDR1 MNHEY, CDR2 SMNVEV (reference sequence). The CDR3 extends over 16 amino acids. V was pared by 0 bases and J by 7 bases, with 19 bases between. The CDR3 protein is CASSLSFGLPAGEQYF. CDR3 nucleotide sequence: TGTGCCAGCAGTTTATCGTTCGGCCTCCCCGCAGGAGAGCAGTACTTC.

The chain combines TRBV9 with TRBJ2-7; unclear D gene. CDR1 and CDR2 from the germline V gene are SGDLS and YYNGEE. V was cut by 0 bases and J by 2 bases, with 9 bases left in between. The CDR3 runs 14 residues. CDR3 sequence (DNA): TGTGCCAGCAGCGTAGACGCCTATCCCTACGAGCAGTACTTC. It specifies CASSVDAYPYEQYF.